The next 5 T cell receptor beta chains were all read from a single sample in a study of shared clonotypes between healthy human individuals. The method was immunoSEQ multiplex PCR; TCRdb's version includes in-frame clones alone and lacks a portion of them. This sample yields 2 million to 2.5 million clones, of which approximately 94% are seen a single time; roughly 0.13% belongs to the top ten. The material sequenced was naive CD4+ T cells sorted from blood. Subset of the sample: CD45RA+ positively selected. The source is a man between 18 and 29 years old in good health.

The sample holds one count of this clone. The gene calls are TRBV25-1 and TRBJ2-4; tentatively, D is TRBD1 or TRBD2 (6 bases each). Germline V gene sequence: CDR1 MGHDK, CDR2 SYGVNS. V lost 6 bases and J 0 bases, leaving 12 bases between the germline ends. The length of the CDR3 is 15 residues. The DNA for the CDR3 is TGTGCCAGCAGGAAGGAGGGGGTAGCCAAAAACATTCAGTACTTC. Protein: CASRKEGVAKNIQYF.

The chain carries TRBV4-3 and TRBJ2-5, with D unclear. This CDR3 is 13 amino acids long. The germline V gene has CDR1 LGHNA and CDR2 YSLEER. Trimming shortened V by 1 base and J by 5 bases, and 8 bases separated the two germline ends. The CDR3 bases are TGCGCCAGCAGCCAAGGGCCGACTGAGACCCAGTACTTC. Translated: CASSQGPTETQYF.

The CDR3 nucleotides are TGTGCCAGCAGTTCTCCTCCGGGACAGTACCAGCCCCAGCATTTT. Its protein is CASSSPPGQYQPQHF. The chain links TRBV28 to TRBJ1-5; 7 nucleotides match TRBD1. Germline V lookup: CDR1 MDHEN, CDR2 SYDVKM. The CDR3 covers 15 residues. The V segment lost 4 bases and the J segment 7 bases; nucleotides outside the gene matches: 10.

CDR3 DNA: TGTGCCAGCAGTTACCTAGGGTACAATGAGCAGTTCTTC. Translation: CASSYLGYNEQFF. The rearrangement joins TRBV6-5 to TRBJ2-1, with unresolved D. Trimming took 2 bases from V and 4 from J, leaving 6 bases between them. CDR1 and CDR2 (germline): MNHEY, SVGAGI. The CDR3 covers 13 residues.

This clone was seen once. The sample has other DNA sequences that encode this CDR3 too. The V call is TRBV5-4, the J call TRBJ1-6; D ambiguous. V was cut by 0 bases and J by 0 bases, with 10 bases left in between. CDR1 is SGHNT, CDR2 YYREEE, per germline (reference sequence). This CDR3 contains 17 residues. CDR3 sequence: CASSLGGASSYNSPLHF. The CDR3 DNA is TGTGCCAGCAGCTTGGGCGGAGCAAGCTCCTATAATTCACCCCTCCACTTT.